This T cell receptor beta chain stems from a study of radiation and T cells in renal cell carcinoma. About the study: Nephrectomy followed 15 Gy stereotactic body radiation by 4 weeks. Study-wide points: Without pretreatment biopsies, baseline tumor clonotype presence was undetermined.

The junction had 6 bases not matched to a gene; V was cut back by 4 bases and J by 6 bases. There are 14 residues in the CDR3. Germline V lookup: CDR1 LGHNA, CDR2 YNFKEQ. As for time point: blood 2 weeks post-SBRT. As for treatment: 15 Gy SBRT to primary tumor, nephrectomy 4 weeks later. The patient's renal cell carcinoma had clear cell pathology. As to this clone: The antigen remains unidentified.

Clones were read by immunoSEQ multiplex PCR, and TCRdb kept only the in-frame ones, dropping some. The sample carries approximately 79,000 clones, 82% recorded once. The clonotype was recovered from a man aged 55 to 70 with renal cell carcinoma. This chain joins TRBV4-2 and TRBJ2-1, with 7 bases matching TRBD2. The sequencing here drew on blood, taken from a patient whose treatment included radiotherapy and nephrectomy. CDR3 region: CASSREGRLNEQFF. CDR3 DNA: TGTGCCAGCAGCCGGGAGGGACGGCTCAATGAGCAGTTCTTC.